This T cell receptor beta chain was obtained from a study of shared clonotypes between healthy human individuals. As for the study in general: The people who gave samples were two women and three men aged 18 to 49. Notes on the study in general: Among non-shared clonotypes, generation probabilities were lower than among those shared by all four donors. The small donor group covered limited genetic and exposure diversity.

With respect to this clone: Its antigen is not identified. This CDR3 is also generated by other DNA sequences in the sample.

Over several immunoSEQ plates, each subset's genomic DNA was distributed in even portions. Only in-frame clones appear in the TCRdb table, and some are missing; sequencing was by immunoSEQ multiplex PCR. Here the sample spans about 2 million clones, 85% to 95% being singletons. This TCR came from a man aged 18 to 29 in good health. Sequencing input: naive CD4+ T cells sorted from blood. Subset reported: CD45RA+ positively selected.

DNA of the CDR3: TGTGCCAGCAGCCCCGGTAGGGAGACCCAGTACTTC. Its translation: CASSPGRETQYF. This chain joins TRBV11-2 and TRBJ2-5; no clear D gene. CDR3 length: 12 residues. Germline V gene sequence: CDR1 SGHAT, CDR2 FQNNGV. V dropped 5 bases and J dropped 5 bases, with 9 bases sitting between them. Full variable domain (remainder filled in from reference TRBV11-2 and TRBJ2-5): EAGVAQSPRYKIIEKRQSVAFWCNPISGHATLYWYQQILGQGPKLLIQFQNNGVVDDSQLPKDRFSAERLKGVDSTLKIQPAKLEDSAVYLCASSPGRETQYFGPGTRLLVL.